Each of the 21 T cell receptor beta chains below was sequenced from the same sample in a study of monozygotic twins with inflammatory bowel disease. TCRdb re-called the 5' RACE reads and shows each CDR3 protein once, DNA omitted. The sample has 300,000 to 450,000 distinct CDR3 sequences. What was sequenced was blood. Receptor source: a human donor with ulcerative colitis or Crohn's disease, or a healthy co-twin of an affected twin (not recorded which).

The rearrangement joins TRBV7-9 to TRBJ2-1; TCRdb's D gene call, TRBD2, goes unchecked for lack of DNA. CDR1 and CDR2 (germline): SEHNR, FQNEAQ (reference sequence). The CDR3 has 16 amino acids. CDR3 protein: CASSLESAGTYNEQFF.

The gene calls are TRBV12-3 or TRBV12-4 and TRBJ1-1; TCRdb reports TRBD1, a call that lacks DNA to check it against. This CDR3 contains 16 residues. The CDR3 here is CASSSYRTGGNTEAFF.

The CDR3 spells CASSIDRGNEKLFF. The rearrangement links TRBV7-8 to TRBJ1-4; as DNA is missing, the TRBD1 call by TCRdb cannot be tested. CDR1 and CDR2 (germline): SGHVS, FQNEAQ. The length of the CDR3 is 14 residues. The variable domain in full, completed from reference TRBV7-8 and TRBJ1-4, reads GAGVSQSPRYKVAKRGQDVALRCDPISGHVSLFWYQQALGQGPEFLTYFQNEAQLDKSGLPSDRFFAERPEGSVSTLKIQRTQQEDSAVYLCASSIDRGNEKLFFGSGTQLSVL.

This rearrangement joins TRBV12-3 or TRBV12-4 to TRBJ1-5. This CDR3 spans 15 amino acids. The chain's CDR3 is CASGRGRYSNQPQHF.

The gene calls are TRBV4-2 and TRBJ2-2; without DNA, the TCRdb call of TRBD1 cannot be checked. The CDR3 sequence is 16 residues long. Germline-derived CDR1 and CDR2 are LGHNA and YNFKEQ. CDR3 residues: CASSQSGERGTGELFF.

The CDR3 is CSARNPGQNLQETQYF. The chain joins TRBV20-1 to TRBJ2-5; without DNA, the TCRdb call of TRBD1 cannot be checked. The germline CDR1 and CDR2 sequences are DFQATT and SNEGSKA (reference sequence). The CDR3 covers 16 residues.

The chain carries TRBV5-1 and TRBJ1-1; TCRdb returns TRBD1, unconfirmable since there is no DNA. CDR3 size: 17 residues. Germline CDR1 is SGHRS and CDR2 is YFSETQ. CDR3 amino acids: CASSSHRGYSLNTEAFF.

V gene TRBV12-3 or TRBV12-4 combines with J gene TRBJ1-2; the D call of TRBD1 rests on TCRdb alone, since no DNA is present to check it. The CDR3 is made up of 16 amino acids. The CDR3: CASSLLSRDSLYGYTF.

The genes are TRBV20-1 and TRBJ2-5; there is no DNA to check the TCRdb D call of TRBD1. This CDR3 has 13 amino acids. CDR1 is DFQATT and CDR2 is SNEGSKA in the germline V gene (reference sequence). CDR3 sequence reads: CSVGQGVAETQYF.

The V gene is TRBV4-1, the J gene TRBJ2-2; lacking DNA, the TRBD2 call made by TCRdb goes unchecked. Germline values: CDR1 MGHRA, CDR2 YSYEKL. This CDR3 comprises 16 residues. CDR3 amino acids: CASSLGLAGDTGELFF.

The chain links TRBV10-3 to TRBJ1-1; TCRdb gives TRBD1 as the D gene, but with no DNA this cannot be confirmed. Looked up from germline, CDR1 is ENHRY and CDR2 is SYGVKD. CDR3 length: 13 residues. This CDR3 is CATVGTVNTEAFF.

V usage is TRBV28 and J usage is TRBJ2-3; TCRdb indicates TRBD1, and absent DNA this call remains unverified. Germline loops: CDR1 MDHEN, CDR2 SYDVKM. The CDR3 spans 16 residues. The CDR3 sequence: CASSQTGTGNLDTQYF.

The V call is TRBV24-1, the J call TRBJ2-2. The germline V gene has CDR1 KGHDR and CDR2 SFDVKD. The CDR3 totals 13 residues. Here the CDR3 reads CATSDSWRGELFF.

V usage is TRBV20-1 and J usage is TRBJ2-1; as DNA is missing, the TRBD2 call by TCRdb cannot be tested. This CDR3 contains 11 residues. The germline V gene encodes CDR1 DFQATT and CDR2 SNEGSKA (reference sequence). The CDR3: CSARPLIRTVF.

The V gene is TRBV20-1, the J gene TRBJ2-7. The CDR3 runs 13 residues. Per the germline V gene, CDR1 is DFQATT and CDR2 is SNEGSKA (reference sequence). CDR3 protein: CSARDSLTYEQYF.

The chain combines TRBV24-1 with TRBJ1-4; the TCRdb D gene call, TRBD1, has no DNA to confirm it. This CDR3 region has 15 residues. Germline values: CDR1 KGHDR, CDR2 SFDVKD. The CDR3 sequence: CATSDSGTGNEKLFF.

The chain has TRBV5-1 and TRBJ2-3. Germline-derived CDR1 and CDR2 are SGHRS and YFSETQ. CDR3 length: 15 amino acids. The CDR3 protein is CASSLSGTRTDTQYF.

The CDR3 region is CASSSGSVLTEAFF. The chain couples TRBV7-9 to TRBJ1-1; TCRdb selects TRBD1, and the lack of DNA leaves this call unchecked. Germline V gene sequence: CDR1 SEHNR, CDR2 FQNEAQ (reference sequence). CDR3 size: 14 residues.

The V and J genes are TRBV13 and TRBJ2-7; checking the TCRdb D call of TRBD2 is not possible without DNA. This CDR3 region has 15 residues. Germline loops: CDR1 PRHDT, CDR2 FYEKMQ (reference sequence). The CDR3 region is CASSPSGDGSYEQYF.

J is TRBJ2-3 and V is TRBV7-3. CDR3 length: 15 residues. Germline CDR1 and CDR2: SGHTA and FQGTGA. The chain's CDR3 is CASSLKSRDKDTQYF.

The chain is built from TRBV4-2 and TRBJ2-7. Germline-derived CDR1 and CDR2 are LGHNA and YNFKEQ. The CDR3 has 13 amino acids. CDR3 protein: CASSQPVADEQYF.